Sequencing of this T cell receptor beta chain was carried out in a study of blood T cells in healthy people across ages. Study-wide results and caveats: Significant beta diversity loss was already apparent by age roughly 43, declining roughly linearly. Considered underestimates were the diversity estimates obtained from one million T cells.

Notes on this clonotype: Antigen: not known.

Together with a sample-barcoded 5' primer, a J-beta primer mix was included in a second PCR lasting about 6 to 11 cycles. TCRdb recomputed calls from the 5' RACE reads with MiXCR, one row per CDR3 protein. Of around 1,100,000 distinct CDR3 sequences listed, roughly two fifths are singletons. V lost 7 bases and J lost 2, with 13 bases in between. Germline V CDR1 and CDR2: MNHEY, SVGEGT. The CDR3 runs 14 residues. Sequencing was performed on blood. The TCR sequence derives from a man aged 18 to 30 in good health. V usage is TRBV6-2 or TRBV6-3 and J usage is TRBJ2-3, with D hard to call. The CDR3 here is CASTAARATDTQYF. The CDR3 coding sequence is TGTGCCAGCACGGCGGCTAGAGCCACAGATACGCAGTATTTT.